This T cell receptor (beta chain) stems from a study of T cells after posttransplantation cyclophosphamide. Study-level results: Recipient CMV seropositivity and CMV reactivation strongly tracked TRB clonality. TRB overlap between skin or GI tissue T cells and blood was limited.

Control samples came 1 year after myeloablative marrow transplants with methotrexate plus calcineurin inhibitor. Worth noting for this clone: Its specificity is not known.

J lost 4 bases, V lost 4 bases, and 11 bases had no gene match. CDR3 length: 18 amino acids. Per germline, CDR1 SGHKS and CDR2 YYEKEE (reference sequence). Sequencing used immunoSEQ multiplex PCR; TCRdb keeps in-frame clones, though not all of them. This table has about 10,000 clones, 88% appearing once. The chain has TRBV5-5 and TRBJ2-5; 15 nucleotides align to TRBD2. The sequence was obtained from a young adult male patient who received an allogeneic stem cell transplant from an unrelated donor, was CMV-positive, and had no GVHD. Some of the T cells may derive from the graft donor. The input for sequencing was PBMCs, taken after an allogeneic stem cell transplant with a calcineurin inhibitor and methotrexate. The CDR3 loop is CASSLHGTSGRSGETQYF. In nucleotides, the CDR3 is TGTGCCAGCAGCCTCCACGGGACTAGCGGGAGGAGCGGAGAGACCCAGTACTTC.